Listed here are 26 T cell receptor beta chains from one sample, sequenced in a study of blood T cell repertoires in COVID-19. The data were produced by immunoSEQ multiplex PCR, yet TCRdb's version contains in-frame clones alone and is incomplete. The repertoire consists of over 25,000 clones, with roughly 90% occurring once and the leading ten covering about 8%. Sequencing used peripheral blood. These receptors all stem from an older man with active or convalescent COVID-19.

V usage is TRBV10-3 and J usage is TRBJ2-1, with 8 bases aligning to TRBD2. CDR1 is ENHRY, CDR2 SYGVKD, per germline. Germline trimming cut 9 bases from V and 3 bases from J; bases unmatched to any gene: 7. There are 14 residues in the CDR3. Here the CDR3 DNA reads TGTGCCATAAAACCGGGACTAGACTACAATGAGCAGTTCTTC. This encodes CAIKPGLDYNEQFF.

This rearrangement joins TRBV5-4 to TRBJ2-1, with a weak D call TRBD2 (6 bases). The CDR3 spans 15 residues. The germline V gene has CDR1 SGHNT and CDR2 YYREEE (reference sequence). V was pared by 0 bases and J by 4 bases, with 11 bases between. The CDR3, as DNA: TGTGCCAGCAGCTTGGGGGGACTGGAATACAATGAGCAGTTCTTC. As protein: CASSLGGLEYNEQFF.

This chain joins TRBV5-1 and TRBJ2-1, with D perhaps TRBD1 (6 bases). Trimming removed 1 base from V and 0 bases from J, with 11 bases in between. The CDR3 sequence is 16 residues long. Germline V CDR1 and CDR2: SGHRS, YFSETQ. In DNA form, the CDR3 reads TGCGCCAGCAGCTTGAACCCAGGGGTCTCCTACAATGAGCAGTTCTTC. Protein product: CASSLNPGVSYNEQFF.

This clone was observed a handful of times. V gene TRBV24-1 combines with J gene TRBJ1-6; TRBD1 is a possible D gene (5 bases). V was clipped by 1 base and J by 7 bases, with 16 bases between them. The CDR3 has 17 amino acids. CDR1 and CDR2 (germline): KGHDR, SFDVKD. The CDR3 loop reads CATSDFPGTGGNSPLHF. The CDR3 DNA follows: TGTGCCACCAGTGATTTCCCCGGGACGGGAGGCAATTCACCCCTCCACTTT.

The chain couples TRBV19 to TRBJ2-2, with D perhaps TRBD2 (5 bases). This CDR3 contains 15 residues. Germline V CDR1 and CDR2: LNHDA, SQIVND (reference sequence). Trimming took 4 bases from V and 5 from J, leaving 14 bases between them. CDR3 sequence (DNA): TGTGCCAGTAGTAGAGTTAGCGACGGGACCGGGGAGCTGTTTTTT. Translation gives CASSRVSDGTGELFF.

Comments on this clone: Its ends do not fully match the called genes, so a read error is possible. The gene calls are TRBV7-7 and TRBJ2-5; 11 bases align to TRBD1. This CDR3 has 15 amino acids. Germline CDR1 and CDR2: SSHAT and FNYEAQ (reference sequence). The CDR3 DNA sequence: TGTGCTAGCAGCTTGGGGACAGGGGGCCAAGAGACCCAGTACTTC. Translation gives CASSLGTGGQETQYF.

This clone showed up just once. The chain uses TRBV9 and TRBJ1-2; D remains unclear. The germline V and J ends were trimmed by 4 bases and 0 bases, with 22 bases remaining between them. In germline, CDR1 is SGDLS, CDR2 YYNGEE. The CDR3 sequence is 18 residues long. CDR3 sequence reads: CASSHPLQPGPANYGYTF. CDR3 in DNA: TGTGCCAGCAGCCACCCTCTTCAGCCAGGCCCAGCTAACTATGGCTACACCTTC.

The chain carries TRBV7-2 and TRBJ2-6; TRBD1 might be the D (6 bases). The V gene's germline CDR1 is SGHTA and CDR2 FQGNSA. This CDR3 has 16 amino acids. Trimming took 8 bases from V and 13 from J, leaving 27 bases between them. This CDR3 is CASYLATPDVGQVLTF. CDR3 DNA sequence: TGTGCCAGCTACCTAGCTACACCCGACGTAGGACAGGTCCTGACTTTC.

J is TRBJ2-7 and V is TRBV21-1; TRBD1 is taken as the D call from the table, unchecked against the DNA. TRBV21-1 is labeled a pseudogene. This CDR3 contains 16 residues. CDR3 in DNA: TGTGCCAGCAGCAATAGAGTGAGGGACAGGGATATATCGGAGTACGTC. It yields the protein CASSNRVRDRDISEYV.

The CDR3 DNA is TGTGCCAGCAGTTTAGAGGGACAGGGGAAGTTCTACACCTTC. The encoded protein is CASSLEGQGKFYTF. J is TRBJ1-2 and V is TRBV27; the match to TRBD1 covers 10 bases. The CDR3 extends over 14 amino acids. J was trimmed by 10 bases and V by 2 bases; bases with no gene match: 7. Germline CDR1 and CDR2: MNHEY and SMNVEV (reference sequence).

V gene TRBV7-9 combines with J gene TRBJ2-3, with TRBD2 matching over 10 bases. Germline lookup yields CDR1 SEHNR and CDR2 FQNEAQ (reference sequence). The J segment lost 2 bases and the V segment lost 1 base, leaving 9 bases of the junction unmatched. The CDR3 length is 18 residues. CDR3: CASSLDSPSGRNTDTQYF. CDR3 in DNA: TGTGCCAGCAGCTTAGATTCACCTAGCGGGAGAAACACAGATACGCAGTATTTT.

The gene calls are TRBV19 and TRBJ1-5; 10 bases line up with TRBD1. Germline loops: CDR1 LNHDA, CDR2 SQIVND (reference sequence). This CDR3 spans 15 amino acids. Unmatched junction bases numbered 8, after V lost 7 bases and J lost 5 bases. The CDR3 loop reads CASTPDRGPDQPQHF. The CDR3 nucleotides are TGTGCCAGTACCCCCGACAGGGGGCCGGATCAGCCCCAGCATTTT.

The chain joins TRBV2 to TRBJ1-5; the D gene is possibly TRBD1 (5 bases). This CDR3 contains 14 residues. Trimming removed 6 bases from V and 1 base from J, with 10 bases in between. Germline CDR1 SNHLY, CDR2 FYNNEI. CDR3 loop: CASRVTESNQPQHF. The CDR3 bases are TGTGCCAGCAGAGTGACAGAGAGCAATCAGCCCCAGCATTTT.

The rearrangement links TRBV6-2 or TRBV6-3 to TRBJ1-5, with D possibly being TRBD1 (5 bases). The V gene's germline CDR1 is MNHEY and CDR2 SVGEGT. Trimming stripped 3 bases from V and 3 bases from J, with 9 bases between. CDR3 length: 14 amino acids. The CDR3 loop reads CASSYGGNNQPQHF. CDR3 coding DNA: TGTGCCAGCAGTTATGGGGGGAACAATCAGCCCCAGCATTTT.

The V call is TRBV5-1, the J call TRBJ2-1; the match to TRBD2 covers 13 bases. The CDR3 totals 15 residues. Per germline, CDR1 SGHRS and CDR2 YFSETQ. The trim removed 4 bases at V and 7 bases at J, leaving 5 bases unmatched. The CDR3 sequence: CASSKLAGGVNEQFF. CDR3 nucleotides: TGCGCCAGCAGCAAACTAGCGGGAGGGGTAAATGAGCAGTTCTTC.

This chain joins TRBV6-1 and TRBJ1-2; D ambiguous. Germline CDR1 MNHNS, CDR2 SASEGT. Trimming took 1 base from V and 4 from J, leaving 10 bases between them. The length of the CDR3 is 14 residues. The CDR3, as DNA: TGTGCCAGCAGTGAAGTTCTCAACACCTATGGCTACACCTTC. This sequence encodes CASSEVLNTYGYTF.

CDR3: CASSPDRFYNEQFF. The CDR3 DNA reads as TGTGCCAGCAGCCCTGACAGATTCTATAATGAGCAGTTCTTC. The chain links TRBV7-3 to TRBJ2-1; D is possibly TRBD1 (5 bases). The V and J ends lost 5 bases and 7 bases respectively, with 15 bases between them. Germline V gene data show CDR1 as SGHTA and CDR2 as FQGTGA. The CDR3 contains 14 residues.

This chain joins TRBV5-4 and TRBJ1-4; D not certain. Germline assignment: CDR1 SGHNT and CDR2 YYREEE (reference sequence). V shed 4 bases and J shed 0 bases, with 10 bases lying between them. The CDR3 has 15 residues. Here the CDR3 DNA reads TGTGCCAGCAGCCCCAGTGTTGCAACTAATGAAAAACTGTTTTTT. Protein product: CASSPSVATNEKLFF.

The chain couples TRBV27 to TRBJ1-6; tentative D call: TRBD1 (5 bases). Trimming pared 3 bases from V and 6 bases from J, leaving 15 bases between. The CDR3 extends over 16 amino acids. Germline CDR1 is MNHEY and CDR2 is SMNVEV (reference sequence). CDR3 region: CASSLGGAQLNSPLHF. The CDR3 DNA sequence: TGTGCCAGCAGTTTGGGAGGGGCGCAACTTAATTCACCCCTCCACTTT.

This clone was recorded a few times. V and J are TRBV7-9 and TRBJ1-1, with D perhaps matching TRBD1 (5 bases). From germline, CDR1 is SEHNR and CDR2 FQNEAQ (reference sequence). Trimming pared 5 bases from V and 3 bases from J, leaving 10 bases between. The CDR3 is 13 residues long. The CDR3 DNA reads as TGTGCCAGCAGCCCGCAGGGTGACACTGAAGCTTTCTTT. Translation gives CASSPQGDTEAFF.

The chain recombines TRBV6-2 or TRBV6-3 with TRBJ2-5; D is undetermined. This CDR3 has 14 amino acids. The ends were cut back, 2 bases at V and 5 bases at J, with 12 bases in the middle. Germline assignment: CDR1 MNHEY and CDR2 SVGEGT. The CDR3 loop is CASSYAPGRETQYF. The DNA for the CDR3 is TGTGCCAGCAGTTACGCTCCAGGCAGGGAGACCCAGTACTTC.

This clone was detected a few times. CDR3 region: CASSLGRGNTIYF. CDR3 in DNA: TGTGCCAGCAGCTTAGGCAGGGGAAACACCATATATTTT. The chain carries TRBV5-6 and TRBJ1-3; no firm D call. CDR3 size: 13 residues. V dropped 2 bases and J dropped 4 bases, with 7 bases sitting between them. Germline CDR1 is SGHDT and CDR2 is YYEEEE.

The CDR3 reads CASSVDSAGNTIYF. The CDR3 DNA reads TGTGCCAGCTCAGTGGACAGTGCCGGAAACACCATATATTTT. The chain links TRBV18 to TRBJ1-3; TRBD1 is a possible D gene (6 bases). Germline V gene data show CDR1 as KGHSH and CDR2 as LQKENI. Trimming removed 5 bases from V and 4 bases from J, with 12 bases in between. This CDR3 has 14 amino acids.

This chain joins TRBV7-6 and TRBJ2-1, with 8 bases lining up with TRBD2. With V trimmed by 0 bases and J by 8 bases, 9 bases remained unmatched. Germline assignment: CDR1 SGHVS and CDR2 FNYEAQ. The CDR3 sequence is 16 residues long. CDR3 sequence: CASSLARASGRDEQFF. CDR3 nucleotide sequence: TGTGCCAGCAGCTTAGCTCGGGCTAGCGGGCGGGATGAGCAGTTCTTC.

The V call is TRBV5-4, the J call TRBJ2-5; the match to TRBD2 covers 7 bases. The CDR3 is made up of 16 amino acids. In germline, CDR1 is SGHNT, CDR2 YYREEE (reference sequence). V was pared by 4 bases and J by 5 bases, with 14 bases of the junction left unmatched. The CDR3 is CASSLPGRRGGETQYF. The DNA of the CDR3 is TGTGCCAGCAGCCTCCCTGGCAGAAGGGGAGGGGAGACCCAGTACTTC.

The CDR3 spells CASSRTQVSSGNTIYF. CDR3 DNA: TGCGCCAGCAGCCGAACACAGGTATCCTCTGGAAACACCATATATTTT. The chain recombines TRBV5-1 with TRBJ1-3; a possible D gene is TRBD1 (5 bases). Germline values: CDR1 SGHRS, CDR2 YFSETQ. Trimming shortened V by 4 bases and J by 0 bases, and 14 bases separated the two germline ends. The CDR3 extends over 16 amino acids.